Listed here are 3 T cell receptor beta chains from one sample, sequenced in a study of shared clonotypes between healthy human individuals. Naivety among CD8 cells was defined by CD45RO negativity and positive CCR7 selection, thereby excluding terminally differentiated effector memory CD45RA+ cells. Method: immunoSEQ multiplex PCR; TCRdb's copy keeps in-frame clones and lacks some. The sample contains around 1,900,000 clones, around 93% of which appear only once. Sequencing used naive CD8+ T cells from PBMCs. These receptor sequences come from a man younger than 30 in good health. Some clones in this sample may be carry-over from other donors' samples.

This clone was observed once. The chain combines TRBV10-3 with TRBJ1-5; D unresolved. Germline V gives CDR1 ENHRY, CDR2 SYGVKD. The CDR3 runs 16 residues. V lost 0 bases to trimming and J lost 0 bases, with 9 bases between them. CDR3 loop: CAISESRTLSNQPQHF. The CDR3 DNA is TGTGCCATCAGTGAGTCGCGCACCCTTAGCAATCAGCCCCAGCATTTT.

The V and J genes are TRBV7-6 and TRBJ2-3; no firm D call. Looked up from germline, CDR1 is SGHVS and CDR2 is FNYEAQ. Trimming removed 5 bases at V and 3 bases at J, with 12 bases between. The CDR3 is 14 amino acids. CDR3 protein: CASSHEPVTDTQYF. CDR3 in DNA: TGTGCCAGCAGCCACGAACCAGTAACAGATACGCAGTATTTT.

This rearrangement joins TRBV6-1 to TRBJ2-7; D is possibly TRBD1 (5 bases). The V end lost 0 bases, the J end lost 2 bases, and 17 bases lay between the germline ends. The CDR3 sequence is 17 residues long. Germline CDR1 MNHNS, CDR2 SASEGT. The CDR3 region has the DNA TGTGCCAGCAGTGAAGCTGATCGGGTAGACAGAACCTACGAGCAGTACTTC. Its protein product is CASSEADRVDRTYEQYF.